The 5 T cell receptor beta chains below all came from one sample that was sequenced in a study of control samples from healthy donors and cancer patients. Assay: immunoSEQ multiplex PCR; the TCRdb copy retains only in-frame clones and omits some. The repertoire holds approximately 110,000 clones, with approximately 90% as singletons. Sequenced material: blood. The receptors derive from a woman under 30 in good health.

The J gene is TRBJ2-5, the V gene TRBV25-1; no definite D call. The CDR3 covers 13 residues. The ends were cut back, 3 bases at V and 5 bases at J, with 10 bases in the middle. The germline gives CDR1 MGHDK, CDR2 SYGVNS. The CDR3 bases are TGTGCCAGCAGTGAGGGCGGATTCGAGACCCAGTACTTC. Protein product: CASSEGGFETQYF.

The rearrangement joins TRBV1 to TRBJ2-5; the DNA was not used to check the table's D call, TRBD2. TRBV1 is recorded as a pseudogene. The CDR3 loop spans 20 amino acids. Here the CDR3 reads CTSSQEVVGGGDSYQETQYF. The CDR3 DNA reads TGCACCAGCAGCCAAGAGGTAGTTGGCGGGGGGGACTCGTACCAAGAGACCCAGTACTTC.

J is TRBJ2-3 and V is TRBV28, with 12 positions matching TRBD1. Looked up from germline, CDR1 is MDHEN and CDR2 is SYDVKM. The ends lost 5 bases at V and 10 bases at J; junction bases unmatched: 10. The CDR3 loop spans 15 amino acids. The CDR3 DNA reads TGTGCCAGCAGTCCCGGGACAGGGGGCTTAAGGGCGCAGTATTTT. The encoded protein is CASSPGTGGLRAQYF. The full variable domain, with the rest looked up from reference TRBV28 and TRBJ2-3, is DVKVTQSSRYLVKRTGEKVFLECVQDMDHENMFWYRQDPGLGLRLIYFSYDVKMKEKGDIPEGYSVSREKKERFSLILESASTNQTSMYLCASSPGTGGLRAQYFGPGTRLTVL.

This chain joins TRBV30 and TRBJ2-7; maybe TRBD1 (6 bases). Germline CDR1 is GTSNPN and CDR2 is SVGIG (reference sequence). Deletions cut 8 bases from V and 7 bases from J, with 15 bases between. This CDR3 region has 11 residues. CDR3 sequence reads: CAAGTPWEQYF. In nucleotides, the CDR3 is TGTGCCGCAGGGACACCGTGGGAGCAGTACTTC. Complete variable domain (other parts from reference TRBV30 and TRBJ2-7): SQTIHQWPATLVQPVGSPLSLECTVEGTSNPNLYWYRQAAGRGLQLLFYSVGIGQISSEVPQNLSASRPQDRQFILSSKKLLLSDSGFYLCAAGTPWEQYFGPGTRLTVT.

V and J are TRBV27 and TRBJ2-1; D uncertain. This CDR3 region has 14 residues. V dropped 7 bases and J dropped 1 base, with 11 bases sitting between them. Germline CDR1 MNHEY, CDR2 SMNVEV (reference sequence). The CDR3 DNA is TGTGCCAGCAATCGCTTCGGGTCCTACAATGAGCAGTTCTTC. Translated: CASNRFGSYNEQFF.